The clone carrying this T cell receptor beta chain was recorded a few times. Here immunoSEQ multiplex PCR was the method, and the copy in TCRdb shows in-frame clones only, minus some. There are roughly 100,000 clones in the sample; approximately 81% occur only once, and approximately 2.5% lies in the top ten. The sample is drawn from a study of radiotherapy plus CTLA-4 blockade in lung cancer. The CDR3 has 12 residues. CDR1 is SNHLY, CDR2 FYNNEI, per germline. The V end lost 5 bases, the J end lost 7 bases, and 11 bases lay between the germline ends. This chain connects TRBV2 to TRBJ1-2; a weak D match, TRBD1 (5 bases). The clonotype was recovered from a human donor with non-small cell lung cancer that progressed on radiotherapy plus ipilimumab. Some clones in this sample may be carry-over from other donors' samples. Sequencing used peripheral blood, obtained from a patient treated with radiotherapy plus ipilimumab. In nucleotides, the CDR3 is TGTGCCAGCAGTCTGGGGGTTGTTGGCTACACCTTC. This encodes CASSLGVVGYTF. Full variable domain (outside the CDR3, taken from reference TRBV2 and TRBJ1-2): EPEVTQTPSHQVTQMGQEVILRCVPISNHLYFYWYRQILGQKVEFLVSFYNNEISEKSEIFDDQFSVERPDGSNFTLKIRSTKLEDSAMYFCASSLGVVGYTFGSGTRLTVV.